This T cell receptor (beta chain) comes out of a study of a mutant IDH1 vaccine in newly diagnosed glioma. Concerning this clone itself: The antigen remains unidentified.

Time point indicated: week 23, last vaccination. Vaccination used 300 ug of mutant IDH1 20-mer peptide per dose, with topical imiquimod. Sequencing used immunoSEQ multiplex PCR; TCRdb keeps in-frame clones, though not all of them. The data hold some 40,000 clones, with roughly 79% observed a single time. Whole-study results and caveats: Overall, approximately 93% of patients had vaccine-induced immune responses.

The germline CDR1 and CDR2 sequences are LNHDA and SQIVND (reference sequence). The CDR3 spans 19 residues. Trimming stripped 0 bases from V and 1 base from J, with 18 bases between. This sequence was found in a man aged 40-49 years with glioma. Here the sequenced sample was PBMCs, taken from a glioma patient whose treatment included an IDH1 peptide vaccine. The gene calls are TRBV19 and TRBJ2-2; D possibly matches TRBD1 or TRBD2 (6 bases each). The CDR3, as DNA: TGTGCCAGTAGTATAGAAGGGTCGGGGGCCAGAGGGAACACCGGGGAGCTGTTTTTT. Protein: CASSIEGSGARGNTGELFF. The entire variable domain, with the rest obtained from reference TRBV19 and TRBJ2-2, is as follows: DGGITQSPKYLFRKEGQNVTLSCEQNLNHDAMYWYRQDPGQGLRLIYYSQIVNDFQKGDIAEGYSVSREKKESFPLTVTSAQKNPTAFYLCASSIEGSGARGNTGELFFGEGSRLTVL.